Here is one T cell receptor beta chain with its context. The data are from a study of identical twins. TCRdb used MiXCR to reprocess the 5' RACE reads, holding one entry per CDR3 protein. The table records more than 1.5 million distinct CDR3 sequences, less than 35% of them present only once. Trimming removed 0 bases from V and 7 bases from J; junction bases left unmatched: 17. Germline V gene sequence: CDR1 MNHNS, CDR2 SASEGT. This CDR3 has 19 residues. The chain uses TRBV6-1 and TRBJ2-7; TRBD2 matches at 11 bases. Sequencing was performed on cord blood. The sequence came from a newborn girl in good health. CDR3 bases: TGTGCCAGCAGTGAAGCCCCCCCACTAGCGGGGGTATCCTACAATGAGCAGTACTTC. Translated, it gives CASSEAPPLAGVSYNEQYF.